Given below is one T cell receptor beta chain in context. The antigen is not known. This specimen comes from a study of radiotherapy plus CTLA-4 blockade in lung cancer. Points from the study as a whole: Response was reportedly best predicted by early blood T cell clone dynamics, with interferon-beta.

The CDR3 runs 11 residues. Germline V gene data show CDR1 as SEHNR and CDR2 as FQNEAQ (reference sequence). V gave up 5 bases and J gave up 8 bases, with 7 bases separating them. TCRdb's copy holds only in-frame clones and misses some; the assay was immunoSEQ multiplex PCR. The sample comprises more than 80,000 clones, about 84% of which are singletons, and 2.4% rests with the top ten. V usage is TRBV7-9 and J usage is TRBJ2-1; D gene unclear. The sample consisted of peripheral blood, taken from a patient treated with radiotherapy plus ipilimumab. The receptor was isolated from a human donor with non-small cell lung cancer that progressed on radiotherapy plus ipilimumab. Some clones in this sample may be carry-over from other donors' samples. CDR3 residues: CASSPAYEQFF. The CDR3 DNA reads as TGTGCCAGCAGCCCCGCTTATGAGCAGTTCTTC.